A selection of T cell receptor beta chains follows, all from one sample in a study of T cell responses to AZD1222 COVID-19 vaccine. Profiled with immunoSEQ multiplex PCR; TCRdb holds only in-frame clones, not every one. The sample carries roughly 180,000 clones, 90% to 95% recorded once. The sample in question was peripheral blood, obtained 28 days after the second AZD1222 dose. All receptors come from an adult who received the AZD1222 COVID-19 vaccine. The CDR3 runs from the conserved cysteine through the conserved F or W. Each record gives: clone size, J gene, D gene, V gene, CDR3 protein, CDR3 DNA. D genes are given only for firm matches. For some rows the clone size is stated as once, few or many, or as a class when expanded; others skip it.

>-|TRBJ1-2|-|TRBV6-5
CASSIEPRGGYTF
TGTGCCAGCTCCATTGAGCCCCGGGGTGGCTACACCTTC
>few|TRBJ1-1|-|TRBV7-9
CASSPGQPTEAFF
TGTGCCAGCAGCCCTGGACAGCCCACTGAAGCTTTCTTT
>-|TRBJ2-1|-|TRBV7-3
CASSLTSNLASGPKNNEQFF
TGTGCCAGCAGCTTAACTTCTAACCTAGCGTCAGGACCTAAAAACAATGAGCAGTTCTTC
>-|TRBJ2-7|-|TRBV28
CASRPETSSYEQYF
TGTGCCAGTAGACCAGAAACTTCGTCCTACGAGCAGTACTTC
>once|TRBJ1-4|-|TRBV5-1
CASSLGGGDGPNEKLFF
TGCGCCAGCAGCTTGGGGGGAGGCGACGGGCCCAATGAAAAACTGTTTTTT
>-|TRBJ2-6|-|TRBV19
CASCPDSGANVLTF
TGTGCCAGTTGTCCTGACTCTGGGGCCAACGTCCTGACTTTC
>-|TRBJ2-1|-|TRBV1
CTSSQRTSGSYNEQFF
TGCACCAGCAGCCAAAGGACTAGCGGGAGCTACAATGAGCAGTTCTTC
>-|TRBJ1-4|TRBD1|TRBV5-1
CASSADRVGEKLFF
TGCGCCAGCAGCGCGGACAGGGTGGGTGAAAAACTGTTTTTT
>-|TRBJ1-3|TRBD1|TRBV28
CASRLDRARSGNTIYF
TGTGCCAGCAGGTTAGACAGGGCTCGCTCTGGAAACACCATATATTTT
>-|TRBJ2-2|-|TRBV5-5
CASSWTGQILTGELFF
TGTGCCAGCAGCTGGACCGGACAAATCCTCACCGGGGAGCTGTTTTTT
>-|TRBJ1-1|-|TRBV19
CASSIDWGDSAEAFF
TGTGCCAGTAGTATAGATTGGGGGGATTCGGCTGAAGCTTTCTTT
>-|TRBJ2-1|TRBD2|TRBV7-6
CASSLALGLGAGDTYNEQFF
TGTGCCAGCAGCTTAGCCTTAGGGTTGGGTGCGGGGGATACCTACAATGAGCAGTTCTTC
>-|TRBJ1-2|-|TRBV5-4
CASSLVLQGGYTF
TGTGCCAGCAGCTTGGTTCTCCAAGGGGGCTACACCTTC
>-|TRBJ1-1|-|TRBV14
CASSQQVSVFF
TGTGCCAGCAGCCAACAGGTTTCGGTTTTCTTT
>-|TRBJ1-2|-|TRBV19
CASSINRNGNYGYTF
TGTGCCAGTAGTATAAACAGGAACGGTAACTATGGCTACACCTTC
>-|TRBJ1-1|-|TRBV4-1
CASSQDRRGTEAFF
TGCGCCAGCAGCCAAGATCGCAGGGGAACTGAAGCTTTCTTT
>-|TRBJ2-7|-|TRBV28
CASTPLGPQRSEQYF
TGTGCCAGCACCCCTCTGGGACCTCAGAGGTCCGAGCAGTACTTC